This T cell receptor (beta chain) stems from a study of technical replicates of blood from a handful of donors. Produced via immunoSEQ multiplex PCR; TCRdb's table is partial and in-frame only. This sample has roughly 64,000 clones, with 80% to 90% found just once. CDR1 is MRHNA, CDR2 SNTAGT, per germline. The CDR3 is 16 residues long. Unmatched junction bases numbered 10, after V lost 0 bases and J lost 9 bases. V and J are TRBV6-4 and TRBJ2-1; 8 nucleotides line up with TRBD1. This clonotype was sampled from a human donor in good health. Some clones in this sample may be carry-over from other donors' samples. Input material: PBMCs. In DNA, the CDR3 is TGTGCCAGCAGTGACTCACCGGGACAGGAGAGAGGTGAGCAGTTCTTC. The encoded protein is CASSDSPGQERGEQFF.